Each of the 26 T cell receptor delta chains below was sequenced from the same sample in a study of Vδ1+ human thymocytes. The antigens these receptors bind are not known. Extracted RNA was reverse transcribed into cDNA. Multiplex PCR used pooled V-gene forward primers and a constant-region reverse primer to amplify CDR3s. TCRdb re-processed the multiplex PCR reads via CATT. The data show about 73,000 delta-chain clones, about 30% seen once. Study-wide points: Thymic TRG and TRD repertoires appeared highly polyclonal.

The sample comprised Vdelta1+ gamma-delta thymocytes from the thymus. Subset here: FACS-sorted CD3+ TCRalphabeta- TCRVdelta1+ TCRVdelta2- thymocytes. Receptors originate from a boy younger than two who had congenital heart surgery.

This clone has a handful of counts. This rearrangement joins TRDV1 to TRDJ1; 12 positions agree with TRDD3. This CDR3 is 19 amino acids long. V dropped 3 bases and J dropped 2; count of bases not matched to a gene: 13. The germline CDR1 and CDR2 sequences are TSWWSYY and QGS. The CDR3 here is CALGDPQYWGIPLTDKLIF. The CDR3 DNA is TGTGCTCTTGGGGACCCTCAATACTGGGGGATACCTTTGACCGATAAACTCATCTTT.

V and J are TRDV1 and TRDJ1, with D possibly TRDD3 on 6 matching bases. Germline-derived CDR1 and CDR2 are TSWWSYY and QGS. The germline V and J ends were trimmed by 4 bases and 0 bases, with 30 bases remaining between them. This CDR3 contains 21 residues. CDR3: CALGALCPGAPRAPYTDKLIF. In DNA form, the CDR3 reads TGTGCTCTTGGGGCACTCTGTCCTGGGGCCCCCCGAGCCCCTTACACCGATAAACTCATCTTT.

This clone is labeled medium-sized (0.01 to 0.1%). Different DNA sequences within this sample yield the same CDR3. J is TRDJ1 and V is TRDV2, with D hard to call. There are 19 residues in the CDR3. V dropped 3 bases and J dropped 3 bases, with 28 bases sitting between them. Germline V gene lookup returns CDR1 GEAIGNYY and CDR2 EKD. The CDR3 is CACDRRLPPVPRLSDKLIF. CDR3 coding DNA: TGTGCCTGTGACCGTCGACTGCCACCGGTACCCAGGCTCTCCGATAAACTCATCTTT.

This clone was seen only a few times. The gene calls are TRDV1 and TRDJ1, with 7 nucleotides matching TRDD3. J gave up 0 bases and V 0 bases, and 13 bases lay outside the gene matches. Germline V gives CDR1 TSWWSYY, CDR2 QGS. This CDR3 has 19 amino acids. CDR3 in amino acids: CALGELSRLWGYHTDKLIF. CDR3 DNA sequence: TGTGCTCTTGGGGAACTCTCACGCCTCTGGGGGTACCACACCGATAAACTCATCTTT.

In its sample, this clone was seen once. A much larger clone sits a single nucleotide away, making a read error possible. The genes are TRDV2 and TRDJ1; D perhaps matches TRDD3 (6 bases). The CDR3 is 12 residues long. The V end lost 5 bases, the J end lost 9 bases, and 15 bases lay between the germline ends. Looked up from germline, CDR1 is GEAIGNYY and CDR2 is EKD. The CDR3 sequence: CACATTGRELIF. The CDR3 DNA reads TGTGCCTGTGCCACTACTGGGAGGGAACTCATCTTT.

The genes are TRDV1 and TRDJ1; 11 bases line up with TRDD3. The germline V gene encodes CDR1 TSWWSYY and CDR2 QGS. This CDR3 contains 19 residues. Germline trimming cut 9 bases from V and 0 bases from J; bases unmatched to any gene: 18. The CDR3 nucleotides read TGTGCTCTCGTCCTACATGCTGGAACTGGGGGATATTACACCGATAAACTCATCTTT. Its protein is CALVLHAGTGGYYTDKLIF.

The rearrangement links TRDV1 to TRDJ1; 7 positions agree with TRDD3. The CDR3 has 19 residues. Germline CDR1 and CDR2: TSWWSYY and QGS. V shed 5 bases, J shed 0 bases, and the junction held 18 bases outside the gene matches. Written as DNA, the CDR3 is TGTGCTCTTGGGCCTCTTACCTGCCCCACTGGGGACGACACCGATAAACTCATCTTT. This encodes CALGPLTCPTGDDTDKLIF.

The chain has TRDV1 and TRDJ1; 13 bases are shared with TRDD3. The CDR3 runs 23 residues. Per germline, CDR1 TSWWSYY and CDR2 QGS. The V gene end was trimmed by 2 bases and the J gene end by 1 base; junction bases not matched to a gene: 22. Here the CDR3 DNA reads TGTGCTCTTGGGGAAGACCTACCCACAGTGCACTGGGGGATACGGTCTGGCACCGATAAACTCATCTTT. It is translated as CALGEDLPTVHWGIRSGTDKLIF.

The chain employs TRDV1 and TRDJ1; 10 positions agree with TRDD3. The CDR3 spans 21 residues. The germline gives CDR1 TSWWSYY, CDR2 QGS. The V and J ends lost 0 bases and 5 bases, in that order; junction bases with no gene match: 21. CDR3 region: CALGELISPAGGYGGLDKLIF. The DNA for the CDR3 is TGTGCTCTTGGGGAACTAATCTCTCCGGCTGGGGGATATGGGGGTCTGGATAAACTCATCTTT.

This clone was seen a handful of times. This rearrangement joins TRDV1 to TRDJ1; D is ambiguous. Trimming shortened V by 1 base and J by 4 bases, and 25 bases separated the two germline ends. This CDR3 has 19 residues. Germline lookup yields CDR1 TSWWSYY and CDR2 QGS. The CDR3 coding sequence is TGTGCTCTTGGGGAACGACTTAGTGGCAGTAGATTTAAGGACGATAAACTCATCTTT. This codes for CALGERLSGSRFKDDKLIF.

This clone appeared a few times. This chain joins TRDV1 and TRDJ1, with D perhaps TRDD2 (6 bases). The CDR3 contains 18 residues. V was cut by 0 bases and J by 11 bases, with 28 bases left in between. CDR1 is TSWWSYY and CDR2 is QGS in the germline V gene. For the CDR3, the DNA is TGTGCTCTTGGGGAACTAGGAATCCTACGTCCCGAGGCTGATAGGCTCATCTTT. Amino acid sequence: CALGELGILRPEADRLIF.

This clone is labeled medium-sized (0.01 to 0.1%). The chain uses TRDV2 and TRDJ1, with TRDD3 matching 8 bases. The trim removed 1 base at V and 3 bases at J, leaving 6 bases unmatched. This CDR3 is 15 amino acids long. The germline CDR1 and CDR2 sequences are GEAIGNYY and EKD. The CDR3 DNA follows: TGTGCCTGTGACACTGTTGGGGGATCCCCCGATAAACTCATCTTT. Protein: CACDTVGGSPDKLIF.

V usage is TRDV1 and J usage is TRDJ1, with D maybe TRDD3 (5 bases). CDR1 and CDR2 from the germline V gene are TSWWSYY and QGS. V lost 2 bases, J lost 10 bases, and 20 bases lay in between. The CDR3 sequence is 15 residues long. The CDR3 sequence: CALGESLGSRRALIF. CDR3 in DNA: TGTGCTCTTGGGGAAAGTTTGGGGTCCAGACGTGCACTCATCTTT.

Concerning this clone itself: The same CDR3 is also encoded by other DNA sequences in this sample. V gene TRDV1 combines with J gene TRDJ1; 10 nucleotides match TRDD3. Trimming took 1 base from V and 0 from J; bases not matched to a gene: 23. CDR1 is TSWWSYY, CDR2 QGS, per germline. The CDR3 spans 23 residues. CDR3: CALGEPSTFHRGIRAPYTDKLIF. CDR3 nucleotide sequence: TGTGCTCTTGGGGAACCCTCGACCTTCCACCGGGGGATACGTGCACCGTACACCGATAAACTCATCTTT.

The chain links TRDV1 to TRDJ1; 11 bases align to TRDD3. Germline trimming cut 1 base from V and 2 bases from J; bases unmatched to any gene: 21. CDR1 is TSWWSYY, CDR2 QGS, per germline. This CDR3 has 22 residues. CDR3 DNA: TGTGCTCTTGGGGAACCCACTCCTTGCTGGGGGATACTCTGCAGAGGGACCGATAAACTCATCTTT. This codes for CALGEPTPCWGILCRGTDKLIF.

This chain joins TRDV1 and TRDJ1; TRDD3 agrees at 8 bases. This CDR3 is 19 amino acids long. Germline trimming cut 0 bases from V and 4 bases from J; bases unmatched to any gene: 16. The germline CDR1 and CDR2 sequences are TSWWSYY and QGS. The CDR3 spells CALGELAVLGVAIRDKLIF. Written as DNA, the CDR3 is TGTGCTCTTGGGGAACTAGCGGTACTGGGGGTCGCTATCCGCGATAAACTCATCTTT.

The chain carries TRDV2 and TRDJ1, with 7 bases fitting TRDD3. V trimming: 7 bases; J trimming: 0 bases; junction bases outside the gene matches: 10. Germline CDR1 reads GEAIGNYY; CDR2 reads EKD. The CDR3 totals 15 residues. CDR3 amino acids: CACPLGVPYTDKLIF. In nucleotides, the CDR3 is TGTGCCTGCCCTCTGGGGGTCCCGTACACCGATAAACTCATCTTT.

In regard to this clone: It may be a read error: a sequence one base away is much more abundant. The chain links TRDV2 to TRDJ1; 12 positions agree with TRDD3. Germline V gene data show CDR1 as GEAIGNYY and CDR2 as EKD. The CDR3 loop spans 18 amino acids. In DNA form, the CDR3 reads TGTGCCTGTGCCACCGGAGGGCTGGGGGATACGCAGGCCGATAAACTCATCTTT. This encodes CACATGGLGDTQADKLIF.

The chain couples TRDV1 to TRDJ1; D is ambiguous. The CDR3 spans 16 residues. V was trimmed by 1 base and J by 0 bases, leaving 12 bases between them. The germline V gene encodes CDR1 TSWWSYY and CDR2 QGS. For the CDR3, the DNA is TGTGCTCTTGGGGAACCAGGCCAGACTTACACCGATAAACTCATCTTT. Translation: CALGEPGQTYTDKLIF.

This clone occurred many times. This rearrangement joins TRDV1 to TRDJ2, with 8 bases that match TRDD3. The V gene's germline CDR1 is TSWWSYY and CDR2 QGS. This CDR3 has 21 amino acids. The V and J ends lost 2 bases and 0 bases, in that order; junction bases with no gene match: 17. CDR3 in amino acids: CALGELVYLGDRDTLTAQLFF. Written as DNA, the CDR3 is TGTGCTCTTGGGGAATTGGTCTATCTGGGGGACAGGGACACTTTGACAGCACAACTCTTCTTT.

Within the sample, this clone is medium-sized. The V gene is TRDV2, the J gene TRDJ1; 8 nucleotides match TRDD3. The trim removed 0 bases at V and 0 bases at J, leaving 20 bases unmatched. Germline CDR1 reads GEAIGNYY; CDR2 reads EKD. The CDR3 consists of 21 residues. For the CDR3, the DNA is TGTGCCTGTGACACCGTTCCACTTGCCGAGTGGGTACTGGGGGACACCGATAAACTCATCTTT. Translated, it gives CACDTVPLAEWVLGDTDKLIF.

This clone was seen a few times. The J gene is TRDJ1, the V gene TRDV1; TRDD2 aligns across 9 bases. With V trimmed by 3 bases and J by 10 bases, 27 bases remained unmatched. The CDR3 loop spans 20 amino acids. Germline-derived CDR1 and CDR2 are TSWWSYY and QGS. The CDR3 DNA reads as TGTGCTCTTGGGGACCGATCCTTCCTACGAGGTTCTGGGGATCGAGGAAGACTCATCTTT. This translates into CALGDRSFLRGSGDRGRLIF.

Concerning this clone: The same CDR3 can be traced to other DNA sequences in this sample. The chain uses TRDV1 and TRDJ1; a possible D gene is TRDD2 (5 bases). Trimming left V 0 bases short and J 1 base short, with 21 bases between. Germline CDR1 reads TSWWSYY; CDR2 reads QGS. The CDR3 extends over 19 amino acids. CDR3 region: CALGELRSSPMRGTDKLIF. CDR3 nucleotide sequence: TGTGCTCTTGGGGAACTCCGCTCTTCCCCGATGAGGGGCACCGATAAACTCATCTTT.

V and J are TRDV1 and TRDJ1; D is undetermined. The CDR3 runs to 16 residues. V was shortened by 3 bases and J by 9 bases, with 23 bases between the two germline ends. From germline, CDR1 is TSWWSYY and CDR2 QGS. The CDR3 protein is CALGEGYGFLPRELIF. CDR3 nucleotides: TGTGCTCTTGGGGAGGGGTACGGTTTTTTACCCCGGGAACTCATCTTT.

The chain links TRDV1 to TRDJ1; 7 nucleotides line up with TRDD3. This CDR3 contains 16 residues. Germline CDR1 TSWWSYY, CDR2 QGS. The trim removed 0 bases at V and 1 base at J, leaving 5 bases unmatched. The CDR3 is CALGELIRGITDKLIF. CDR3 coding DNA: TGTGCTCTTGGGGAACTTATCCGGGGGATCACCGATAAACTCATCTTT.

This clone was counted a few times. The chain links TRDV1 to TRDJ1; 10 bases line up with TRDD3. Germline loops: CDR1 TSWWSYY, CDR2 QGS. Germline trimming cut 1 base from V and 0 bases from J; bases unmatched to any gene: 20. There are 22 residues in the CDR3. CDR3 coding DNA: TGTGCTCTTGGGGAACCCCCTATGCTGGGGGATAATGCGATTTTGTACACCGATAAACTCATCTTT. Encoded protein: CALGEPPMLGDNAILYTDKLIF.